This T cell receptor (beta chain) appears in the sequencing data of a study of blood T cell repertoires in COVID-19. This CDR3 spans 13 amino acids. V lost 3 bases and J lost 2; bases outside the gene matches: 3. The germline CDR1 and CDR2 sequences are GTSNPN and SVGIG (reference sequence). Authors' methods: Estimated nucleated cell counts came from reference gene primer amplification. The assay was immunoSEQ multiplex PCR, and TCRdb's table has in-frame clones only and misses some. V and J calls and clone size are copied from that table; D and trimming were computed from the DNA. The sample has about 34,000 clones, 90% seen once; the top ten hold roughly a fifth.

What was sequenced was peripheral blood. This receptor was identified in a man older than 75 with acute or convalescent COVID-19. The chain employs TRBV30 and TRBJ1-1; TRBD1 matches 7 bases. CDR3 coding DNA: TGTGCCTGGAGAACAGGGGCAAACACTGAAGCTTTCTTT. It yields the protein CAWRTGANTEAFF.